What follows are 25 T cell receptor beta chains derived from one specimen sequenced in a study of blood T cells in healthy people across ages. It was with a sample-barcoded 5' primer and a J-beta primer mix that a second PCR of roughly 6 to 12 cycles was run. TCRdb re-called the 5' RACE reads with MiXCR, one entry per CDR3 protein. Of more than 1 million distinct CDR3 sequences in the sample, 45% are singletons; the top ten hold approximately 17%. Sequencing used blood. The receptors were gathered from an older woman in good health.

The chain joins TRBV5-5 to TRBJ1-5, with 9 bases identical to TRBD1. The V and J ends lost 4 bases and 2 bases, in that order; junction bases with no gene match: 4. The CDR3 contains 15 residues. Germline-derived CDR1 and CDR2 are SGHKS and YYEKEE (reference sequence). The CDR3 nucleotides read TGTGCCAGCAGCGGGACAGGGAGAGGCAATCAGCCCCAGCATTTT. Residues: CASSGTGRGNQPQHF.

This clonotype was recorded a few times. The rearrangement uses TRBV28 and TRBJ2-7; TRBD1 aligns across 9 bases. The CDR3 spans 14 residues. Trimming took 6 bases from V and 7 from J; bases not matched to a gene: 10. Germline V gene lookup returns CDR1 MDHEN and CDR2 SYDVKM. DNA for the CDR3: TGTGCCAGCAGATCCGGGACAGGGTCTTGGGAGCAGTACTTC. Translating gives CASRSGTGSWEQYF.

The chain links TRBV6-5 to TRBJ2-7; D may be TRBD2 (6 bases). There are 15 residues in the CDR3. Trimming pared 2 bases from V and 0 bases from J, leaving 11 bases between. Germline CDR1 reads MNHEY; CDR2 reads SVGAGI. In DNA, the CDR3 is TGTGCCAGCAGTTACATCTCGGGAGACTCCTACGAGCAGTACTTC. This sequence encodes CASSYISGDSYEQYF.

V is TRBV5-1 and J is TRBJ2-1; D unresolved. CDR1 SGHRS and CDR2 YFSETQ come from the germline V gene. The V and J ends lost 5 bases and 2 bases respectively, with 26 bases between them. CDR3 length: 19 residues. The CDR3: CASSSDPGSSYRTYNEQFF. Here the CDR3 DNA reads TGCGCCAGCAGTTCCGACCCGGGTAGTAGTTACAGAACCTACAATGAGCAGTTCTTC.

There are a few counts of this clonotype. The chain recombines TRBV27 with TRBJ1-2; possibly TRBD1 for D (5 bases). The CDR3 loop spans 13 amino acids. Trimming removed 5 bases from V and 4 bases from J, with 11 bases in between. In germline, CDR1 is MNHEY, CDR2 SMNVEV (reference sequence). This CDR3 is CASSRLGGYGYTF. CDR3 DNA: TGTGCCAGCAGTCGCTTGGGGGGCTATGGCTACACCTTC.

This clonotype was seen only a few times. The chain has TRBV20-1 and TRBJ2-5; TRBD2 matches 8 bases. Germline CDR1 reads DFQATT; CDR2 reads SNEGSKA (reference sequence). CDR3 size: 16 residues. V trimming: 5 bases; J trimming: 1 base; junction bases outside the gene matches: 12. CDR3 region: CSAGSTSGGPQETQYF. The CDR3 DNA is TGCAGTGCTGGGAGCACTAGCGGAGGGCCCCAAGAGACCCAGTACTTC.

The gene calls are TRBV27 and TRBJ2-2; D gene uncertain. Trimming removed 3 bases at V and 5 bases at J, with 7 bases between. Germline-derived CDR1 and CDR2 are MNHEY and SMNVEV (reference sequence). The CDR3 has 13 amino acids. The CDR3 sequence: CASSFQETGELFF. The CDR3 DNA sequence: TGTGCCAGCAGTTTCCAAGAGACCGGGGAGCTGTTTTTT.

The chain combines TRBV4-1 with TRBJ2-1; TRBD2 aligns across 11 bases. The junction had 9 bases not matched to a gene; V was cut back by 6 bases and J by 8 bases. Germline V lookup: CDR1 MGHRA, CDR2 YSYEKL. CDR3 length: 15 amino acids. The CDR3 reads CASRYTSGSWYEQFF. In nucleotides, the CDR3 is TGCGCCAGCAGGTATACTAGCGGGAGTTGGTATGAGCAGTTCTTC.

This CDR3 reads CSAREAGDTQYF. The CDR3 DNA follows: TGCAGTGCTAGAGAAGCGGGAGATACGCAGTATTTT. The rearrangement uses TRBV20-1 and TRBJ2-3; possible D gene TRBD2, 6 bases. The germline gives CDR1 DFQATT, CDR2 SNEGSKA (reference sequence). The CDR3 is 12 amino acids. The V gene lost 0 bases and the J gene lost 5 bases, with 6 bases spanning the gap.

V usage is TRBV5-1 and J usage is TRBJ1-4, with D uncertain. Germline CDR1 SGHRS, CDR2 YFSETQ. CDR3 length equals 14 residues. Trimming removed 0 bases from V and 7 bases from J, with 10 bases in between. The CDR3 sequence: CASSLASAGEKLFF. The CDR3 coding sequence is TGCGCCAGCAGCTTGGCCTCCGCGGGTGAAAAACTGTTTTTT.

This rearrangement joins TRBV20-1 to TRBJ2-1; 8 positions agree with TRBD2. Looked up from germline, CDR1 is DFQATT and CDR2 is SNEGSKA (reference sequence). V lost 1 base, J lost 5 bases, and 13 bases stayed unmatched. The CDR3 consists of 17 residues. Here the CDR3 reads CSARGAGGGPEDNEQFF. The CDR3 DNA reads as TGCAGTGCTAGAGGGGCGGGAGGAGGCCCCGAGGACAATGAGCAGTTCTTC.

The chain is built from TRBV12-3 or TRBV12-4 and TRBJ2-1, with D possibly matching TRBD2 (5 bases). This CDR3 has 17 residues. Trimming took 1 base from V and 5 from J, leaving 18 bases between them. CDR3 nucleotide sequence: TGTGCCAGCAGTTTAGTCGCTAGCTGGGCATCCAACAATGAGCAGTTCTTC. Translating gives CASSLVASWASNNEQFF.

This clonotype appeared many times. The J gene is TRBJ2-6, the V gene TRBV29-1; no reliable D call. This CDR3 is built from 13 residues. Germline V lookup: CDR1 SQVTM, CDR2 ANQGSEA. The CDR3 spells CTILTSGANVLTF. The DNA of the CDR3 is TGCACCATTTTAACTTCTGGGGCCAACGTCCTGACTTTC. Complete variable domain (other parts from reference TRBV29-1 and TRBJ2-6): SAVISQKPSRDICQRGTSLTIQCQVDSQVTMMFWYRQQPGQSLTLIATANQGSEATYESGFVIDKFPISRPNLTFSTLTVSNMSPEDSSIYLCTILTSGANVLTFGAGSRLTVL.

The chain joins TRBV7-8 to TRBJ2-3, with TRBD2 matching over 9 bases. The V gene's germline CDR1 is SGHVS and CDR2 FQNEAQ. The CDR3 is 20 amino acids. V gave up 0 bases and J gave up 2 bases; unmatched junction bases: 15. The CDR3 coding sequence is TGTGCCAGCAGCTTAGCGCCCAGCGGGAGGCTGATGTCTAACACAGATACGCAGTATTTT. Residues: CASSLAPSGRLMSNTDTQYF.

The table lists this clonotype with a few counts. The chain is built from TRBV7-9 and TRBJ2-4, with TRBD2 identical over 10 bases. The J call is in doubt because the DNA end fits TRBJ2-7 better. Germline V lookup: CDR1 SEHNR, CDR2 FQNEAQ (reference sequence). The CDR3 is 17 residues long. The CDR3 reads CASSFPIAGGVTDEQYF. The CDR3 DNA is TGTGCCAGCAGCTTCCCGATAGCGGGAGGCGTCACCGACGAGCAGTACTTC.

This clonotype has a handful of counts. This chain connects TRBV5-1 to TRBJ2-5; D gene ambiguous. The CDR3 spans 13 residues. The V end lost 4 bases, the J end lost 11 bases, and 18 bases lay between the germline ends. From germline, CDR1 is SGHRS and CDR2 YFSETQ. The CDR3 region is CASSADKDDEQYF. CDR3 DNA sequence: TGCGCCAGCAGCGCTGACAAGGACGATGAGCAGTACTTC.

This clonotype was counted only a few times. This sequence joins TRBV20-1 and TRBJ2-7; D gene uncertain. The CDR3 is made up of 15 amino acids. V was clipped by 1 base and J by 3 bases, with 16 bases between them. Germline lookup yields CDR1 DFQATT and CDR2 SNEGSKA (reference sequence). CDR3 bases: TGCAGTGCTAGAGGTTATACTGGTGAAAGCTACGAGCAGTACTTC. Amino acid sequence: CSARGYTGESYEQYF.

In its sample, this clonotype was seen a few times. The genes are TRBV2 and TRBJ2-1; tentative D call: TRBD1 (5 bases). The J call is doubtful: the DNA matches TRBJ2-7 better. The length of the CDR3 is 15 residues. The germline CDR1 and CDR2 sequences are SNHLY and FYNNEI. The CDR3 nucleotides read TGTGCCAGCAGTGTCCGCAGGGTAACCTACAATGAGCAGTACTTC. Protein: CASSVRRVTYNEQYF.

This sequence joins TRBV20-1 and TRBJ2-5; the match to TRBD2 covers 9 bases. V was clipped by 2 bases and J by 5 bases; unmatched bases: 3. The germline gives CDR1 DFQATT, CDR2 SNEGSKA (reference sequence). This CDR3 contains 13 residues. The CDR3 DNA reads as TGCAGTGCTAGAACTAGCGGGCCCGAGACCCAGTACTTC. This translates into CSARTSGPETQYF.

This clonotype came up a few times. This rearrangement joins TRBV12-3 or TRBV12-4 to TRBJ1-2; unclear D gene. This CDR3 is built from 14 residues. Deletions cut 5 bases from V and 4 bases from J, with 14 bases between. This CDR3 is CASSPRPGGYGYTF. The CDR3 region has the DNA TGTGCCAGCAGTCCCCGCCCAGGCGGCTATGGCTACACCTTC.

This clonotype was seen a few times. This sequence joins TRBV20-1 and TRBJ2-5; 8 nucleotides match TRBD2. CDR3 length: 11 amino acids. The germline V gene encodes CDR1 DFQATT and CDR2 SNEGSKA (reference sequence). V trimming: 2 bases; J trimming: 9 bases; junction bases outside the gene matches: 2. The CDR3 DNA reads TGCAGTGCTAGATCCGGGAGGGCCCAGTACTTC. Amino acids: CSARSGRAQYF.

The genes are TRBV6-6 and TRBJ1-4, with TRBD1 matching 11 bases. V dropped 5 bases and J dropped 8; count of bases not matched to a gene: 7. There are 15 residues in the CDR3. Germline CDR1 is MNHNY and CDR2 is SVGAGI (reference sequence). CDR3 in DNA: TGTGCCAGCAGTACCGGGACAGGGGGGGAAGAAAAACTGTTTTTT. Translated, it gives CASSTGTGGEEKLFF.

This clonotype was counted ten times or more. This rearrangement joins TRBV5-1 to TRBJ2-1; the D is unclear. The V and J ends lost 0 bases and 8 bases respectively, with 9 bases between them. CDR1 and CDR2 from the germline V gene are SGHRS and YFSETQ. The CDR3 spans 13 residues. The CDR3 reads CASSLGVGYEQFF. The CDR3 DNA reads as TGCGCCAGCAGCTTGGGGGTTGGCTATGAGCAGTTCTTC. The whole variable domain, remainder taken from reference TRBV5-1 and TRBJ2-1, is KAGVTQTPRYLIKTRGQQVTLSCSPISGHRSVSWYQQTPGQGLQFLFEYFSETQRNKGNFPGRFSGRQFSNSRSEMNVSTLELGDSALYLCASSLGVGYEQFFGPGTRLTVL.

This clonotype was counted only a few times. The rearrangement links TRBV20-1 to TRBJ2-7; no clear D gene. V was trimmed by 4 bases and J by 5 bases, leaving 24 bases between them. Germline V gives CDR1 DFQATT, CDR2 SNEGSKA (reference sequence). The CDR3 contains 16 residues. The CDR3 DNA reads TGCAGTGCTACCCCTCCCCTACAGTCCCCTTCGGACGAGCAGTACTTC. Protein sequence: CSATPPLQSPSDEQYF.

The V call is TRBV25-1, the J call TRBJ2-2; D may be TRBD1 (5 bases). Deletions cut 3 bases from V and 2 bases from J, with 10 bases between. CDR1 is MGHDK, CDR2 SYGVNS, per germline. CDR3 length: 15 residues. Here the CDR3 DNA reads TGTGCCAGCAGTGAGTCTCAGGGAAACACCGGGGAGCTGTTTTTT. As protein: CASSESQGNTGELFF.